The present entry profiles one T cell receptor (beta chain) with its context. It lacks a known antigen. Base-call qualities are not available, and no considerably larger clone is one nucleotide away. To find tumor-specific TCR clonotypes, researchers sequenced baseline tumor tissue that had been collected prior to treatment. The study used next-generation sequencing of T-cell receptor sequences to monitor peripheral T-cell lymphoma patients receiving frontline treatment on a trial. The junction carries 19 bases between V and J, which are trimmed by 4 bases and 5 bases respectively. Sequences SGHRS (CDR1) and YFSETQ (CDR2) are obtained from the germline V gene. The CDR3, cysteine through phenylalanine, is 15 amino acids long. Only CDR3 DNA is held: 45 bases, read in frame from base 1. Library method: the immunoSEQ multiplex PCR assay. TCRdb obtained this table from immuneACCESS and retained in-frame rearrangements with V and J assigned. These tables miss some clones; where compared with another copy, unresolved V genes account for less than half of the shortfall, and the remainder is unexplained. The sample table shows around 10,000 clones, and roughly 80% are seen once. Of the sample, roughly 28% falls within the top ten clones.

This record comes from a study of circulating tumor DNA in untreated peripheral T-cell lymphoma (dated by TCRdb to the early 2020s). Beyond this particular receptor, the publication reports: Tumor-specific clonotypes turned up in 75% to 80% of patients, identified from roughly 84% of baseline tissues and from about 67% of baseline serum samples.

The chain joins TRBV5-1 to TRBJ2-7, and perhaps TRBD1 as D gene, on 6 matching bases. The clonotype originates from a human donor with peripheral T-cell lymphoma. Sequenced sample: tumor tissue. The DNA sequence reads TGCGCCAGCAGCCTTCGCGACAGGACTTCTGACGAGCAGTACTTC. It codes for CASSLRDRTSDEQYF.